The 10 T cell receptor beta chains listed next were all sequenced from one sample in a study of T-cell memory formation after mild COVID-19. TCRdb re-called the 5' RACE reads with MiXCR, one entry per CDR3 protein. Of roughly 620,000 distinct CDR3 sequences listed, roughly 18% are singletons. Source material: PBMCs or a T cell subset sorted from them (not recorded which). The receptor set was obtained from an adult woman who had mild COVID-19 (a few samples of this study predate the infection). Cell type and time point are not known.

This clonotype was observed a handful of times. The rearrangement uses TRBV19 and TRBJ2-1; 7 bases are shared with TRBD1. Losses at the gene ends were 5 bases for V and 1 base for J; bases not matched to a gene: 5. The germline CDR1 and CDR2 sequences are LNHDA and SQIVND (reference sequence). CDR3 length equals 15 residues. The CDR3 is CASSPWDSSYNEQFF. CDR3 coding DNA: TGTGCCAGTAGTCCCTGGGACAGTTCCTACAATGAGCAGTTCTTC.

In its sample, this clonotype was seen once. The DNA for the CDR3 is TGCGCCAGCAGCTTGTGGGCGGGGAGAAACCAAGAGACCCAGTACTTC. Protein: CASSLWAGRNQETQYF. The V gene is TRBV5-1, the J gene TRBJ2-5; a possible D gene is TRBD2 (6 bases). Germline lookup yields CDR1 SGHRS and CDR2 YFSETQ. The CDR3 loop spans 16 amino acids. V lost 1 base and J lost 0, with 13 bases in between. Supplemented by reference TRBV5-1 and TRBJ2-5, the full variable domain reads KAGVTQTPRYLIKTRGQQVTLSCSPISGHRSVSWYQQTPGQGLQFLFEYFSETQRNKGNFPGRFSGRQFSNSRSEMNVSTLELGDSALYLCASSLWAGRNQETQYFGPGTRLLVL.

This clonotype occurred many times. The rearrangement uses TRBV7-9 and TRBJ2-3; no definite D call. This CDR3 comprises 12 residues. V was shortened by 4 bases and J by 2 bases, with 4 bases between the two germline ends. Germline CDR1 is SEHNR and CDR2 is FQNEAQ (reference sequence). As DNA, the CDR3 is TGTGCCAGCAGCTCCCCCACAGATACGCAGTATTTT. Encoded protein: CASSSPTDTQYF.

This clonotype came up a few times. The V gene is TRBV20-1, the J gene TRBJ2-7; tentatively, D is TRBD2 (6 bases). The germline gives CDR1 DFQATT, CDR2 SNEGSKA (reference sequence). Between the trimmed V and J ends, which lost 3 bases and 3 bases, there was a span of 6 bases. The CDR3 runs 11 residues. CDR3 protein: CSARDYYEQYF. The DNA of the CDR3 is TGCAGTGCTAGGGACTACTACGAGCAGTACTTC.

The chain joins TRBV6-4 to TRBJ2-5; D possibly uses TRBD1 or TRBD2 (5 bases each). V lost 6 bases, J lost 4 bases, and 18 bases lay in between. CDR1 is MRHNA and CDR2 is SNTAGT in the germline V gene. This CDR3 region has 15 residues. The CDR3 sequence: CASRKRDRGAETQYF. The DNA of the CDR3 is TGTGCCAGCAGAAAAAGGGACCGAGGGGCAGAGACCCAGTACTTC.

CDR3 region: CASSGQGAPEQFF. As DNA, the CDR3 is TGTGCCAGCAGCGGACAGGGGGCGCCTGAGCAGTTCTTC. The chain joins TRBV9 to TRBJ2-1; 10 bases are a match to TRBD1. This CDR3 contains 13 residues. Unmatched junction bases numbered 3, after V lost 3 bases and J lost 9 bases. CDR1 is SGDLS and CDR2 is YYNGEE in the germline V gene.

The J gene is TRBJ1-5, the V gene TRBV29-1; possible D gene TRBD1, 5 bases. CDR1 is SQVTM and CDR2 is ANQGSEA in the germline V gene. Between the trimmed V and J ends, which lost 0 bases and 11 bases, there was a span of 14 bases. The CDR3 totals 13 residues. For the CDR3, the DNA is TGCAGCGTTGAAGAGGGACCGGCTGGCACCCAGCATTTT. Amino acids: CSVEEGPAGTQHF. The complete variable domain, with remaining parts taken from reference TRBV29-1 and TRBJ1-5, reads SAVISQKPSRDICQRGTSLTIQCQVDSQVTMMFWYRQQPGQSLTLIATANQGSEATYESGFVIDKFPISRPNLTFSTLTVSNMSPEDSSIYLCSVEEGPAGTQHFGDGTRLSIL.

The sample holds many counts of this clonotype. V gene TRBV7-2 combines with J gene TRBJ2-7; perhaps TRBD2 as D (7 bases). V was shortened by 5 bases and J by 0 bases, with 17 bases between the two germline ends. This CDR3 has 16 amino acids. The germline V gene encodes CDR1 SGHTA and CDR2 FQGNSA. The DNA of the CDR3 is TGTGCCAGCAGCCAAAGGGGGGGCAGGAGCTCCTACGAGCAGTACTTC. Translated: CASSQRGGRSSYEQYF. Drawing the rest from reference TRBV7-2 and TRBJ2-7, the complete variable domain is GAGVSQSPSNKVTEKGKDVELRCDPISGHTALYWYRQSLGQGLEFLIYFQGNSAPDKSGLPSDRFSAERTGGSVSTLTIQRTQQEDSAVYLCASSQRGGRSSYEQYFGPGTRLTVT.

The chain carries TRBV7-9 and TRBJ1-2; tentative D call: TRBD1 (5 bases). V was shortened by 11 bases and J by 3 bases, with 13 bases between the two germline ends. Germline CDR1 reads SEHNR; CDR2 reads FQNEAQ (reference sequence). This CDR3 is built from 12 residues. CDR3 in amino acids: CAGSQGDYGYTF. DNA for the CDR3: TGTGCCGGGTCTCAAGGGGACTATGGCTACACCTTC.

V is TRBV19 and J is TRBJ2-4; D remains unclear. CDR3 length equals 15 residues. Germline CDR1 reads LNHDA; CDR2 reads SQIVND (reference sequence). Trimming shortened V by 7 bases and J by 3 bases, and 16 bases separated the two germline ends. CDR3 loop: CASNPFGGVKNIQYF. As DNA, the CDR3 is TGTGCCAGTAACCCCTTTGGTGGGGTCAAAAACATTCAGTACTTC. The full variable domain, with the rest looked up from reference TRBV19 and TRBJ2-4, is DGGITQSPKYLFRKEGQNVTLSCEQNLNHDAMYWYRQDPGQGLRLIYYSQIVNDFQKGDIAEGYSVSREKKESFPLTVTSAQKNPTAFYLCASNPFGGVKNIQYFGAGTRLSVL.